Listed below are T cell receptor beta chains from one sample, sequenced in a study of glioma-infiltrating T cells. TCRdb reprocessed the multiplex PCR reads with MiXCR, giving one entry per CDR3 protein. The data contain about 190,000 distinct CDR3 sequences, more than 30% of them singletons. The sequencing sample was made of glioma tissue, nonneoplastic brain tissue, or PBMCs (not recorded which). The receptors were gathered from a human donor with low-grade glioma or glioblastoma, undergoing nonglioma brain surgery, or in good health (not recorded which). The CDR3 runs from the conserved cysteine through the conserved F or W. A D gene is named only where the DNA matches it firmly. For some rows the clone size is stated as once, few or many, or as a class when expanded; others skip it.

j_call | v_call | d_call | clone_size | cdr3_length | cdr3_nt | cdr3_aa
TRBJ1-5 | TRBV6-6 | TRBD1 | . | 15 | TGTGCCAGCGGTGCCATAGACAGGGACAACCAGCCCCAGCATTTT | CASGAIDRDNQPQHF
TRBJ2-7 | TRBV28 | TRBD1 | many | 15 | TGTGCCAGCAGTCCATCCGGGACAGGCATCTACGAGCAGTACTTC | CASSPSGTGIYEQYF
TRBJ2-1 | TRBV6-1 | TRBD2 | . | 13 | TGTGCCACGAGCGGGAGGGCCGGCAATGAGCAGTTCTTC | CATSGRAGNEQFF
TRBJ2-7 | TRBV28 | TRBD2 | many | 16 | TGTGCCAGCAGTAGCACTGGACTAGCGGCTTTCTACGAGCAGTACTTC | CASSSTGLAAFYEQYF
TRBJ2-7 | TRBV18 | . | many | 14 | TGTGCCAGCTCACCAAGTGGCCTTCGGGGCGAGCAGTACTTC | CASSPSGLRGEQYF
TRBJ2-3 | TRBV11-2 | . | few | 17 | TGTGCCAGCAGCTTAGGGCGTGATAGCGGAGGCACAGATACGCAGTATTTT | CASSLGRDSGGTDTQYF
TRBJ2-7 | TRBV12-3/TRBV12-4 | TRBD2 | few | 16 | TGTGCCAGCAGCCGAGTAACTAGCGGGCCCTCCTACGAGCAGTACTTC | CASSRVTSGPSYEQYF
TRBJ2-3 | TRBV6-2/TRBV6-3 | TRBD2 | . | 13 | TGTGCCACCACTCTAGCGGGGGAGGATAAGCAGTATTTT | CATTLAGEDKQYF
TRBJ2-1 | TRBV4-1 | TRBD2 | . | 16 | TGCGCCAGCAGCTATGGGACTAGCGGGAGTTTTTGTCAGCAGTTCTTC | CASSYGTSGSFCQQFF
TRBJ2-7 | TRBV6-1 | . | many | 13 | TGTGCCAGCACTACCTCTCTTTCCTACGAGCAGTACTTC | CASTTSLSYEQYF
TRBJ2-3 | TRBV20-1 | TRBD2 | many | 16 | TGCAGTGCTAGAGATTGGTCTAGCGGATACACAGATACGCAGTATTTT | CSARDWSSGYTDTQYF
TRBJ2-3 | TRBV5-4 | . | few | 14 | TGTGCCAGCAGCCCAGAGTTGGCTGCAGATACGCAGTATTTT | CASSPELAADTQYF
TRBJ2-3 | TRBV4-1 | . | . | 16 | TGCGCCAGCAGCCGACGAGCAGGGGAGGGAGCAGATACGCATTATTTT | CASSRRAGEGADTHYF
TRBJ1-5 | TRBV4-1 | TRBD1 | many | 16 | TGCGCCAGCAGCCAAACGGGACAGGGGGGCCGTCAGCCCCAGCATTTT | CASSQTGQGGRQPQHF
TRBJ2-1 | TRBV2 | . | many | 16 | TGTGCCAGCAGTGACCCGGGACTCCTCGCCAACAATGAGCAGTTCTTC | CASSDPGLLANNEQFF
TRBJ1-5 | TRBV2 | TRBD1 | few | 15 | TGTGCCAGCAAAGAAGGGACAGGGATCAATCAGCCCCAGCATTTT | CASKEGTGINQPQHF
TRBJ1-1 | TRBV14 | . | many | 13 | TGTGCCAGCAGCCTACAGGTGGCCACTGAAGCTTTCTTT | CASSLQVATEAFF
TRBJ1-1 | TRBV12-3/TRBV12-4 | TRBD1 | many | 14 | TGTGCCAGCAGCTCGGACAGGGGGTATACTGAAGCTTTCTTT | CASSSDRGYTEAFF
TRBJ2-5 | TRBV19 | . | few | 16 | TGTGCCAGTAGTAGCCGACGTGTGCTAGGACAAGAGACCCAGTACTTC | CASSSRRVLGQETQYF
TRBJ2-5 | TRBV7-7 | . | many | 13 | TGTGCTAGCAGCTCAGACAACCAAGAGACCCAGTACTTC | CASSSDNQETQYF
TRBJ2-7 | TRBV18 | TRBD1 | . | 13 | TGTGCCAGCTCAGGGGGACAGGCCTACGAGCAGTACTTC | CASSGGQAYEQYF
TRBJ2-7 | TRBV11-2 | . | many | 14 | TGTGCCAGCAGCTTAGATGTGCCTTCTTACGAGCAGTACTTC | CASSLDVPSYEQYF
TRBJ2-1 | TRBV6-2/TRBV6-3 | . | many | 11 | TGTGCCAGCAGACGGGACTCTGAGCAGTTCTTC | CASRRDSEQFF
TRBJ2-1 | TRBV4-2 | TRBD2 | many | 16 | TGTGCCAGCAGCCAAGTAAAGCGGGAGGGGTGGAATGAGCAGTTCTTC | CASSQVKREGWNEQFF
TRBJ1-1 | TRBV29-1 | . | . | 13 | TGCAGCGTTGAAGTTTGGGTGAACACTGAAGCTTTCTTT | CSVEVWVNTEAFF
TRBJ2-7 | TRBV28 | TRBD2 | many | 17 | TGTGCCAGCAGTTTATTTAGACTAGCGGGACCCGCCTACGAGCAGTACTTC | CASSLFRLAGPAYEQYF
TRBJ2-7 | TRBV6-1 | . | many | 15 | TGTGCCAGTGGAACCTCGGGTCAGGCCGGGGAGAGGCAGTACTTC | CASGTSGQAGERQYF
TRBJ1-4 | TRBV6-1 | TRBD1 | many | 14 | TGTGCCAGCAGTGGGACGACAGGGGATCGCGGACTGTTTTTT | CASSGTTGDRGLFF
TRBJ2-7 | TRBV9 | . | few | 15 | TGTGCCAGCAGCGTCTTCCCAGGTGTAGGTTACGAGCAGTACTTC | CASSVFPGVGYEQYF
TRBJ2-7 | TRBV27 | TRBD1 | many | 16 | TGTGCCAGCAGTTTAGAAGTCCCAGGGGGCAGGTACGAGCAGTACTTC | CASSLEVPGGRYEQYF